The text below deals with one T cell receptor (beta chain). The antigen it binds to is not known. Nothing much larger sits one base from this clone, and base qualities are not available. The entry originates in a study of blood T cell repertoires in COVID-19 (dated by TCRdb to 2020 to 2022). Regarding the complete study: Collaborator samples came from the United States, Italy and Spain and covered acute and convalescent phases of COVID-19. The prospective study material was composed of cDNA or gDNA derived from T cells, B-cell-depleted T cells, or PBMCs. Deeply sampled blood TCRbeta repertoires from subjects exposed to, actively infected with, or recovered from COVID-19 were included in the dataset. The repertoires were released in a freely available public database meant as a resource for research on the immune response to SARS-CoV-2. Samples were obtained from the ongoing ImmuneRACE study (first 160 participants) and from approximately 1,200 subjects provided by 6 global collaborators. Nearly every sample came with metadata listing a de-identified subject ID, COVID-19 status, age in years and sex. Where available, HLA class I and class II types were taken from metadata supplied by the sample provider and were not determined by assay-based typing. What the work shows at the level of the full study, not this receptor alone: The quantity of clinical and demographic metadata differed by source and by participant and was supplied without curation.

The germline V gene provides CDR1 SGDLS and CDR2 YYNGEE. V loses 2 bases at its end and J loses 9 bases; junction bases beyond the gene matches: 8. The CDR3 runs 15 residues from the cysteine to the phenylalanine. Only the CDR3 DNA stays, 45 bases, in frame from base 1. TCRbeta CDR3 regions were amplified from genomic DNA using the immunoSEQ Assay, a bias-controlled multiplex PCR. On the study's bioinformatics: Within the assay, amplification of reference gene primers was used to estimate how many nucleated cells each sample contained. To quantify the absolute abundance of each unique TCRbeta CDR3 rearrangement, sequence reads were collapsed and filtered. For each sample, productive Simpson clonality was calculated as the square root of Simpson's diversity index over productive rearrangements. In its TCRdb copy, this immuneACCESS table keeps in-frame sequences only and misses some clones. Where compared with another copy, unresolved V genes explain less than half of these, and the others have no known cause. V, J and clone size reflect that table, while D and trimming were determined from the DNA. The sample table contains 300,000 to 400,000 clones; only one count was recorded for 88% of them. The ten largest account for about 0.89% of the sample.

Enrolling through a virtual design, the prospective study's participants ranged in age from about 18 to 89 years and lived across 20 to 30 United States geographic areas. Cohort assignment in the prospective study relied on participant-reported clinical history from a screening survey and a study questionnaire. In the prospective study, mobile phlebotomists collected whole blood, serum and a nasopharyngeal or oropharyngeal swab from each participant. Additional blood draws and questionnaires over an approximately two-month period could optionally be provided by prospective study participants. Before DNA extraction, prospective study blood samples were shipped either frozen or at room temperature.

This receptor was taken from a woman between 25 and 40 years old with acute COVID-19. The V gene is TRBV9 and the J gene is TRBJ2-1, and 10 bases in between align with TRBD2. The sample taken for sequencing was PBMCs or T cells enriched from blood (not recorded which). This receptor carries the CDR3 CASSVPAGGPPEQFF. The nucleotide sequence reads as follows: TGTGCCAGCAGCGTCCCAGCGGGGGGGCCCCCTGAGCAGTTCTTC.